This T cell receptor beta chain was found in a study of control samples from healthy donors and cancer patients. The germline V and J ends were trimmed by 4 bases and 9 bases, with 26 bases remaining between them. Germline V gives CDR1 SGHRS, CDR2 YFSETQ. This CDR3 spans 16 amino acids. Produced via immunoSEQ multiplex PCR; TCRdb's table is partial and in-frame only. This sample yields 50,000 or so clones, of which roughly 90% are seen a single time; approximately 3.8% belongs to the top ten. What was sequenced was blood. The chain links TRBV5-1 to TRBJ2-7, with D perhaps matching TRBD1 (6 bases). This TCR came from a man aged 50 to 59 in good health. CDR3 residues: CASSDTLGTRAGVQYF. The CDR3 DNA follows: TGCGCCAGCAGCGACACCCTCGGGACACGGGCCGGAGTGCAGTACTTC.